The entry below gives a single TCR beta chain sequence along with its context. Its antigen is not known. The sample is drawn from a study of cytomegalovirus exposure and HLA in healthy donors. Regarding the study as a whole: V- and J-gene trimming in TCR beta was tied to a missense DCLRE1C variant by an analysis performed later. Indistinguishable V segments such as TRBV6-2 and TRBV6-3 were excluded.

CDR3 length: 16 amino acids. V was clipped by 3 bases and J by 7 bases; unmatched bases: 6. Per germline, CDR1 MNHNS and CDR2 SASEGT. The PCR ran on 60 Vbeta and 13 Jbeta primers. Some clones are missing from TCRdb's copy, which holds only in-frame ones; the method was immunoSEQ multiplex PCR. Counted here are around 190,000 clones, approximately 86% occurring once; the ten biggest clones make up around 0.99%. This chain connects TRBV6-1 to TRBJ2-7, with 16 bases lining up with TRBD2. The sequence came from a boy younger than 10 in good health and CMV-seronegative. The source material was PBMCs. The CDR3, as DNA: TGTGCCAGCAGTGAGCTAGCGGGACTAGCGGGAGGGGAGCAGTACTTC. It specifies CASSELAGLAGGEQYF.